Below, 14 T cell receptor beta chains from the same sample are listed, as sequenced in a study of blood T cell repertoires in COVID-19. TCRdb's table, derived via immunoSEQ multiplex PCR, lists solely in-frame clones and lacks some. Of hundreds of thousands of clones in the sample, more than 80% are singletons; the top ten hold under 1.5%. Material for sequencing was peripheral blood. The receptors stem from a woman aged 30 to 39 with active or convalescent COVID-19.

The J gene is TRBJ1-1, the V gene TRBV30; 7 bases match TRBD1. Germline V gene data show CDR1 as GTSNPN and CDR2 as SVGIG (reference sequence). V gave up 1 base and J gave up 0 bases; unmatched junction bases: 23. The CDR3 length is 21 residues. CDR3 sequence: CAWSAPRDSSKQNTMNTEAFF. DNA of the CDR3: TGTGCCTGGAGTGCGCCTCGGGACAGTTCCAAACAGAACACCATGAACACTGAAGCTTTCTTT.

This chain uses TRBV27 with TRBJ1-6, with 8 bases aligning to TRBD1. The V and J ends lost 6 bases and 7 bases, in that order; junction bases with no gene match: 11. Per the germline V gene, CDR1 is MNHEY and CDR2 is SMNVEV (reference sequence). The CDR3 is made up of 16 amino acids. Here the CDR3 DNA reads TGTGCCAGCAGCCAATCCCGGACAGGGAGAAATTCACCCCTCCACTTT. Protein product: CASSQSRTGRNSPLHF.

This chain links TRBV27 with TRBJ1-3; D unclear. Germline CDR1 is MNHEY and CDR2 is SMNVEV (reference sequence). The CDR3 is 13 residues long. Trimming cost V 7 bases and J 2 bases, with 9 bases left between them. The CDR3: CASMREAGNTIYF. The CDR3 nucleotides read TGTGCCAGCATGCGGGAAGCTGGAAACACCATATATTTT.

The chain employs TRBV18 and TRBJ1-2, with D uncertain. V lost 2 bases, J lost 0 bases, and 16 bases lay in between. CDR3 size: 17 residues. Germline lookup yields CDR1 KGHSH and CDR2 LQKENI. Here the CDR3 reads CASSPAQTQPTNYGYTF. DNA of the CDR3: TGTGCCAGCTCACCAGCTCAGACACAGCCAACTAACTATGGCTACACCTTC.

This chain joins TRBV25-1 and TRBJ2-1; 8 bases align to TRBD2. V lost 4 bases, J lost 12 bases, and 5 bases stayed unmatched. The germline gives CDR1 MGHDK, CDR2 SYGVNS. The CDR3 totals 12 residues. The CDR3 protein is CASSVSGLGQFF. The CDR3, as DNA: TGTGCCAGCAGTGTGTCGGGACTAGGGCAGTTCTTC.

This chain joins TRBV19 and TRBJ2-2; D is perhaps TRBD1 (5 bases). The CDR3 runs 13 residues. Germline CDR1 reads LNHDA; CDR2 reads SQIVND (reference sequence). The V and J ends lost 5 bases and 4 bases respectively, with 8 bases between them. The CDR3 sequence: CASSSQVTGELFF. The DNA of the CDR3 is TGTGCCAGTAGTTCACAGGTCACCGGGGAGCTGTTTTTT.

CDR3 sequence: CASSLPGLAGFKVGTQYF. In DNA, the CDR3 is TGTGCCAGCAGCCTACCGGGACTAGCGGGTTTCAAAGTCGGGACCCAGTACTTC. The chain joins TRBV9 to TRBJ2-5; TRBD2 agrees at 12 bases. The CDR3 is made up of 18 amino acids. Germline CDR1 is SGDLS and CDR2 is YYNGEE. J was trimmed by 7 bases and V by 4 bases; bases with no gene match: 17.

CDR3 nucleotide sequence: TGTGCCAGCAGATACAGAGCTAATGAAAAACTGTTTTTT. It is translated as CASRYRANEKLFF. V is TRBV6-5 and J is TRBJ1-4, with unresolved D. The germline CDR1 and CDR2 sequences are MNHEY and SVGAGI. The CDR3 consists of 13 residues. Trimming removed 6 bases from V and 3 bases from J, with 8 bases in between.

This sequence joins TRBV5-1 and TRBJ2-1; D is ambiguous. Germline V gene sequence: CDR1 SGHRS, CDR2 YFSETQ. The CDR3 length is 14 residues. Trimming shortened V by 2 bases and J by 6 bases, and 12 bases separated the two germline ends. CDR3 bases: TGCGCCAGCAGCTTCGTCGCGGAAGCCAATGAGCAGTTCTTC. Amino acids: CASSFVAEANEQFF. The full variable domain, in which reference TRBV5-1 and TRBJ2-1 provide the parts outside the CDR3, is KAGVTQTPRYLIKTRGQQVTLSCSPISGHRSVSWYQQTPGQGLQFLFEYFSETQRNKGNFPGRFSGRQFSNSRSEMNVSTLELGDSALYLCASSFVAEANEQFFGPGTRLTVL.

The chain carries TRBV19 and TRBJ2-3, with TRBD1 matching over 9 bases. The length of the CDR3 is 13 residues. CDR1 is LNHDA and CDR2 is SQIVND in the germline V gene (reference sequence). In nucleotides, the CDR3 is TGTGCTACAGGGGGCGGCCTCGCAGATACGCAGTATTTT. Translation: CATGGGLADTQYF.

J is TRBJ1-1 and V is TRBV6-5; possibly TRBD1 for D (6 bases). This CDR3 has 14 amino acids. Germline values: CDR1 MNHEY, CDR2 SVGAGI. Trimming pared 6 bases from V and 7 bases from J, leaving 18 bases between. This chain's CDR3 is CASRTRNRDHEAFF. Here the CDR3 DNA reads TGTGCCAGCAGGACGAGGAACAGGGATCATGAAGCTTTCTTT.

This clone was seen more than once but under ten times. The rearrangement uses TRBV23-1 and TRBJ1-5, with unresolved D. TRBV23-1 is recorded as an ORF, its role being uncertain. With 6 bases removed from V and 4 bases from J, the gap between germline ends came to 16 bases. The CDR3 contains 15 residues. CDR3 nucleotide sequence: TGCGCCAGCAGGCAAAACGGGTCGGGAAATCAGCCCCAGCATTTT. Its protein is CASRQNGSGNQPQHF.

The chain has TRBV5-1 and TRBJ2-7; 8 nucleotides line up with TRBD2. Germline assignment: CDR1 SGHRS and CDR2 YFSETQ. This CDR3 comprises 13 residues. With V trimmed by 4 bases and J by 6 bases, 6 bases remained unmatched. CDR3 residues: CASSGPGTSEQYF. The CDR3 coding sequence is TGCGCCAGCAGCGGCCCCGGGACTAGCGAGCAGTACTTC.

CDR3 in DNA: TGTGCCAGCAGGGCAGAATATAATTCACCCCTCCACTTT. It encodes CASRAEYNSPLHF. The J gene is TRBJ1-6, the V gene TRBV6-4; D not resolved. Germline values: CDR1 MRHNA, CDR2 SNTAGT. This CDR3 has 13 amino acids. The germline V and J ends were trimmed by 6 bases and 4 bases, with 7 bases remaining between them.